This T cell receptor (beta chain) was captured by sequencing in a study of cytomegalovirus exposure and HLA in healthy donors. Trimming removed 1 base from V and 5 bases from J, with 15 bases in between. The CDR3 is 16 residues long. Germline CDR1 MGHRA, CDR2 YSYEKL. Amplification used 60 Vbeta primers and 13 Jbeta primers. Measured with immunoSEQ multiplex PCR; TCRdb has only the in-frame clones, and not every one. The table has over 65,000 clones, about 77% seen once; the top ten hold approximately 9.8%. The rearrangement uses TRBV4-1 and TRBJ1-5; D might be TRBD1 (6 bases). Sequencing was carried out using PBMCs. This receptor was identified in a man aged 35 to 55 in good health and CMV-seronegative. The CDR3 bases are TGCGCCAGCAGCCAAGGTCGGGACACCAGGGATCAGCCCCAGCATTTT. Amino acid sequence: CASSQGRDTRDQPQHF.